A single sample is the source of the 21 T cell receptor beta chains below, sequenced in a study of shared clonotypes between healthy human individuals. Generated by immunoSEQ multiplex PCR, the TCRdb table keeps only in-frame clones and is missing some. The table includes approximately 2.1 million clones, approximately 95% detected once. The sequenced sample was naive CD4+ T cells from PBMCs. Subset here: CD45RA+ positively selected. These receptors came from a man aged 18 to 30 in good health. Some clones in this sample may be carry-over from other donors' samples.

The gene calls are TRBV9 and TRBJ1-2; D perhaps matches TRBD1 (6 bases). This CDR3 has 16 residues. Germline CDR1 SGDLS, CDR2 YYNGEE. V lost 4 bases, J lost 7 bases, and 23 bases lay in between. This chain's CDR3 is CASSSFRGQGRGGYTF. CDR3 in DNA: TGTGCCAGCAGCTCCTTCCGGGGGCAGGGGCGTGGTGGCTACACCTTC.

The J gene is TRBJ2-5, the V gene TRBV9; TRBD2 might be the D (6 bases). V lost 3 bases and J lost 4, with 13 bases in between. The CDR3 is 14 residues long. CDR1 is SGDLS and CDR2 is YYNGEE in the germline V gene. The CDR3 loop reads CASSGISGRETQYF. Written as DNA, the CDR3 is TGTGCCAGCAGCGGGATTAGCGGCCGAGAGACCCAGTACTTC.

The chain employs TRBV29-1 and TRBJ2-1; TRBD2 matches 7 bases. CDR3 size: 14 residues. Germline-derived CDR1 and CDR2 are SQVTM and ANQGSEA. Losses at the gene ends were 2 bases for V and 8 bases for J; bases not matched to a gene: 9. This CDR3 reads CSVERRLAVDEQFF. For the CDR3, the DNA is TGCAGCGTTGAAAGGAGGCTAGCGGTGGATGAGCAGTTCTTC.

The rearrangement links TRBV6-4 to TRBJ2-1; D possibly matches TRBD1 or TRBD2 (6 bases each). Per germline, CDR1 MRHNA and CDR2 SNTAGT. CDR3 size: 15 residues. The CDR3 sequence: CARPGRGRSYNEQFF. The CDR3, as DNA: TGTGCGAGGCCTGGCCGGGGGCGCTCCTACAATGAGCAGTTCTTC.

This CDR3 is CASSSKFSGANVLTF. The CDR3 nucleotides read TGTGCCAGCAGTTCCAAGTTCTCTGGGGCCAACGTCCTGACTTTC. The chain is built from TRBV28 and TRBJ2-6; unclear D gene. Germline V lookup: CDR1 MDHEN, CDR2 SYDVKM. Trimming stripped 4 bases from V and 0 bases from J, with 7 bases between. The CDR3 sequence is 15 residues long.

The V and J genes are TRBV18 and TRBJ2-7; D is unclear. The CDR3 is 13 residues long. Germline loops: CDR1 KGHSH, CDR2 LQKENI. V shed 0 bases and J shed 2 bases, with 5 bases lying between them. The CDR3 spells CASSPPLTYEQYF. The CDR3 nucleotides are TGTGCCAGCTCACCACCCCTTACCTACGAGCAGTACTTC.

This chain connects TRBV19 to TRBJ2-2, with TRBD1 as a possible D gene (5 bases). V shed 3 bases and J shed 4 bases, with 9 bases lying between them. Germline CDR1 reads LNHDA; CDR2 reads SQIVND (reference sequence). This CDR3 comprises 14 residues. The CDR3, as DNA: TGTGCCAGTAGTATGAAAGGGGTCACCGGGGAGCTGTTTTTT. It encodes CASSMKGVTGELFF.

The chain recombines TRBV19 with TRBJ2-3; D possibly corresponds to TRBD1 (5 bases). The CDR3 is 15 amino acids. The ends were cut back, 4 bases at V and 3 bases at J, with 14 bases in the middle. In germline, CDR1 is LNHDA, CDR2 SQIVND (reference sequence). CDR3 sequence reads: CASSTSAAGTDTQYF. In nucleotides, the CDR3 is TGTGCCAGTAGTACCTCCGCAGCAGGGACAGATACGCAGTATTTT.

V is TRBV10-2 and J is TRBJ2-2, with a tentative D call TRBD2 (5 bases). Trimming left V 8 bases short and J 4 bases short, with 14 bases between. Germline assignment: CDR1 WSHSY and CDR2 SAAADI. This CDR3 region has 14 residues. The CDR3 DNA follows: TGCGCCAGCCTAAAGTTGAGGGCCACCGGGGAGCTGTTTTTT. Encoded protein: CASLKLRATGELFF.

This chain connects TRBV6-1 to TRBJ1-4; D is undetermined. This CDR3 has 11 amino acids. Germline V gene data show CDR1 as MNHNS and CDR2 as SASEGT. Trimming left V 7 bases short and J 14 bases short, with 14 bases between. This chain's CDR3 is CASTQHWSLFF. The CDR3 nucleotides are TGTGCCAGCACCCAACACTGGTCGCTGTTTTTT.

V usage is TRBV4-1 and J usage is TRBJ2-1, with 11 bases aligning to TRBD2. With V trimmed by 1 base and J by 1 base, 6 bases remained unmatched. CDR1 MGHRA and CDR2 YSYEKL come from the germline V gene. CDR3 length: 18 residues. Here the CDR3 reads CASSQGTGLADSYNEQFF. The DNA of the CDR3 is TGCGCCAGCAGCCAAGGCACGGGACTAGCGGATTCCTACAATGAGCAGTTCTTC.

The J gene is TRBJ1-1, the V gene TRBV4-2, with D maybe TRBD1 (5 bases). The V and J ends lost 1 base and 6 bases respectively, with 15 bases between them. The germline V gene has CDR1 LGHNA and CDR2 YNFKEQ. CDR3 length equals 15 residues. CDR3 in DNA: TGTGCCAGCAGCCAAGGCCGGCAGGGAGGCCCTGAAGCTTTCTTT. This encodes CASSQGRQGGPEAFF.

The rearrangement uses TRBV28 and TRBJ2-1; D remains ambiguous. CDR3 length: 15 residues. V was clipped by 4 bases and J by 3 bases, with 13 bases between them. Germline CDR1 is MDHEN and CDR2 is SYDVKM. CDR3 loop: CASSSPATDYNEQFF. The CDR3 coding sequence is TGTGCCAGCAGTTCACCCGCGACTGACTACAATGAGCAGTTCTTC. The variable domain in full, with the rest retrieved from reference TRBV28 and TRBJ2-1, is DVKVTQSSRYLVKRTGEKVFLECVQDMDHENMFWYRQDPGLGLRLIYFSYDVKMKEKGDIPEGYSVSREKKERFSLILESASTNQTSMYLCASSSPATDYNEQFFGPGTRLTVL.

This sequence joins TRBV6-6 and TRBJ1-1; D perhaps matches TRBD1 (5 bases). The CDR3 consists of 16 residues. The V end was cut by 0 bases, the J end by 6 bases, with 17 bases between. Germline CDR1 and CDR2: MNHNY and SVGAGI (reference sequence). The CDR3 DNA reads TGTGCCAGCAGTTACTCGGCCAGGGAAGGAAAATCTGAAGCTTTCTTT. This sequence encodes CASSYSAREGKSEAFF.

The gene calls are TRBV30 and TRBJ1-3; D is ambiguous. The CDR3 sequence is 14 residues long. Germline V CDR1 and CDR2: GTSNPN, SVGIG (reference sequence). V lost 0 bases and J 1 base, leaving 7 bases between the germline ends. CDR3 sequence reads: CAWSVLMSGNTIYF. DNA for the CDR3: TGTGCCTGGAGTGTTCTGATGTCTGGAAACACCATATATTTT.

CDR3 coding DNA: TGTGCCAGCTCACCTACAAGGGCAGGGAGAGGAGAGACCCAGTACTTC. Protein sequence: CASSPTRAGRGETQYF. The chain is built from TRBV18 and TRBJ2-5; tentatively, D is TRBD1 or TRBD2 (5 bases each). Looked up from germline, CDR1 is KGHSH and CDR2 is LQKENI. Trimming took off 3 bases at V and 4 bases at J, with 18 bases between the two ends. The CDR3 loop spans 16 amino acids.

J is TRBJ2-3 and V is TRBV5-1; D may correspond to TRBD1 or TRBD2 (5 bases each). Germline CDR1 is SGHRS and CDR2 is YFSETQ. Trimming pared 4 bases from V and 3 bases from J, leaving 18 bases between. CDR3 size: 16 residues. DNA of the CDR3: TGCGCCAGCAGCCGAACCCCGGGACGGACAACAGATACGCAGTATTTT. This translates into CASSRTPGRTTDTQYF.

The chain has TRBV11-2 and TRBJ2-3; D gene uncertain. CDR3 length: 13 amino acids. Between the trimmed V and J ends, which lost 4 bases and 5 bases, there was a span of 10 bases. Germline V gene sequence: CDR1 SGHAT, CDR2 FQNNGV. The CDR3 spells CASSSLLGDTQYF. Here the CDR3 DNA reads TGTGCCAGCAGCTCCCTACTCGGAGATACGCAGTATTTT.

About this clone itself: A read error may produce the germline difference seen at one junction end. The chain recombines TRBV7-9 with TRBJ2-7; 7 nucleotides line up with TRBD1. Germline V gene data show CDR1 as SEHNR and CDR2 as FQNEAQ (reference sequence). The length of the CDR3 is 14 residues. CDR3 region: CASSFDRDHSPLHF. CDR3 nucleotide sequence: TGTGCCAGCAGCTTTGACAGGGACCATTCACCCCTCCACTTC. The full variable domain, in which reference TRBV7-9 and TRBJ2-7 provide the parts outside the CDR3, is DTGVSQNPRHKITKRGQNVTFRCDPISEHNRLYWYRQTLGQGPEFLTYFQNEAQLEKSRLLSDRFSAERPKGSFSTLEIQRTEQGDSAMYLCASSFDRDHSPLHFGPGTRLTVT.

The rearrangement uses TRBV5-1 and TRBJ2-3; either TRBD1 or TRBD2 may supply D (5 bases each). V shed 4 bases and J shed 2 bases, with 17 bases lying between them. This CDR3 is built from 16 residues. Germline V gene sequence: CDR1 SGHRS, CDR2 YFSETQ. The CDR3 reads CASSAFRDGFTDTQYF. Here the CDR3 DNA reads TGCGCCAGCAGCGCCTTTCGGGACGGCTTCACAGATACGCAGTATTTT.

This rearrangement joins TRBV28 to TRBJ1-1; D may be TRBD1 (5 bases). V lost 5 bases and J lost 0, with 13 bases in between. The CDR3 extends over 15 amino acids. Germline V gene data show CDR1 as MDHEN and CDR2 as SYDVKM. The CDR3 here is CASSLPTVMNTEAFF. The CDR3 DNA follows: TGTGCCAGCAGTCTCCCGACAGTCATGAACACTGAAGCTTTCTTT.